The following is a T cell receptor (beta chain) sequence with its context. Its antigen is unknown. These data originate in a study of CD8 T cells in Susac syndrome. Study-level information: Patients with Susac syndrome were therapy-naive, on corticosteroids, or on intravenous immunoglobulin alone at blood draw.

General observations from the study: The CD4+ T cell repertoire of patients with Susac syndrome showed no detectable clonal expansion.

The CDR3 is 13 amino acids. Looked up from germline, CDR1 is ENHRY and CDR2 is SYGVKD. V lost 2 bases and J 5 bases, leaving 9 bases between the germline ends. Roughly 0.45 to 1 ug RNA was reverse transcribed with random hexamers. Multiplex PCR with immunoSEQ amplified the TCR beta CDR3 across 54 Vbeta and 13 Jbeta. From the immunoSEQ multiplex PCR reads, TCRdb called clonotypes with MiXCR, one entry per CDR3 protein. The table includes about 200,000 distinct CDR3 sequences, 90% to 95% detected once. J is TRBJ2-5 and V is TRBV10-3; TRBD2 is a possible D gene (5 bases). This clonotype was sampled from a human donor with Susac syndrome. Sequenced: CD4+ T cells from PBMCs. Here the CDR3 reads CAISERGGETQYF. DNA of the CDR3: TGTGCCATCAGTGAGCGGGGTGGGGAGACCCAGTACTTC.